This T cell receptor (beta chain) came from a study of regulatory T cells in long-lasting Graves disease. This clonotype was observed many times. Trimming shortened V by 5 bases and J by 0 bases, and 8 bases separated the two germline ends. The length of the CDR3 is 14 residues. Germline lookup yields CDR1 MDHEN and CDR2 SYDVKM. Sequencing libraries for TCR beta were prepared with iRepertoire HTBI primers and Arm-PCR of CDR3 regions. TCRdb independently ran MiXCR on the multiplex PCR reads; one entry per CDR3 protein. The sample shows a few hundred thousand distinct CDR3 sequences, roughly 25% of them seen only once. Time point meaning: persistent/refractory GD, antithyroid drugs over 5 years with positive TRAb. PBMCs were the source of the RNA used for TCR sequencing.

The V and J genes are TRBV28 and TRBJ1-5; TRBD1 might be the D (5 bases). The sequence came from a woman between 40 and 55 years old with Graves disease. The sample consisted of peripheral blood mononuclear cells (PBMCs), taken when the disease was refractory, from a patient treated with antithyroid drugs. CDR3 nucleotides: TGTGCCAGCAGTCGGGACGTTAGCAATCAGCCCCAGCATTTT. As protein: CASSRDVSNQPQHF.